These 17 T cell receptor beta chains came from one sample sequenced in a study of blood T cell dynamics during melanoma immunotherapy. Profiling relied on immunoSEQ multiplex PCR, and the TCRdb table lists in-frame clones only, not all of them. The profile shows around 12,000 clones, approximately 84% of them singletons. The time point is: pre-treatment baseline. The specimen comprised blood, sampled from a patient treated with checkpoint blockade. The receptors originated from a human donor with melanoma.

There are a few counts of this clone. The chain is built from TRBV5-1 and TRBJ1-2, with 10 bases identical to TRBD1. The CDR3 has 18 residues. With 4 bases clipped from V and 4 bases from J, the junction kept 16 bases outside the gene matches. Germline values: CDR1 SGHRS, CDR2 YFSETQ. The CDR3 sequence is CASSPTLTGGQASYGYTF. DNA for the CDR3: TGCGCCAGCAGCCCCACCTTGACAGGGGGCCAGGCCTCCTATGGCTACACCTTC. Drawing the rest from reference TRBV5-1 and TRBJ1-2, the complete variable domain is KAGVTQTPRYLIKTRGQQVTLSCSPISGHRSVSWYQQTPGQGLQFLFEYFSETQRNKGNFPGRFSGRQFSNSRSEMNVSTLELGDSALYLCASSPTLTGGQASYGYTFGSGTRLTVV.

DNA of the CDR3: TGTGCCAGCAGCGTAGACGCAACCACAGATACGCAGTATTTT. This encodes CASSVDATTDTQYF. The chain couples TRBV9 to TRBJ2-3; D uncertain. This CDR3 has 14 residues. Germline V gives CDR1 SGDLS, CDR2 YYNGEE. Trimming took 0 bases from V and 2 from J, leaving 7 bases between them.

J is TRBJ1-1 and V is TRBV5-1, with TRBD1 identical over 8 bases. V was pared by 3 bases and J by 4 bases, with 5 bases of the junction left unmatched. The CDR3 runs to 14 residues. Germline V lookup: CDR1 SGHRS, CDR2 YFSETQ. The CDR3 is CASSSQGGSTEAFF. CDR3 in DNA: TGCGCCAGCAGCTCACAGGGGGGGAGCACTGAAGCTTTCTTT.

The chain has TRBV4-3 and TRBJ1-4; 11 bases map to TRBD1. The V segment lost 3 bases and the J segment 8 bases; nucleotides outside the gene matches: 14. The CDR3 runs to 18 residues. The germline V gene encodes CDR1 LGHNA and CDR2 YSLEER. CDR3: CASSHGQGAMGGSEKLFF. As DNA, the CDR3 is TGCGCCAGCAGCCACGGACAGGGGGCTATGGGGGGAAGCGAAAAACTGTTTTTT.

V is TRBV7-6 and J is TRBJ2-7; the D gene is possibly TRBD1 (5 bases). Germline values: CDR1 SGHVS, CDR2 FNYEAQ. The V gene lost 5 bases and the J gene lost 4 bases, with 15 bases spanning the gap. The CDR3 length is 14 residues. CDR3 in amino acids: CASSDGHAAYEQYF. The CDR3 DNA reads TGTGCCAGCAGCGATGGACACGCCGCGTACGAGCAGTACTTC.

The rearrangement links TRBV7-8 to TRBJ2-1; D not certain. This CDR3 contains 12 residues. The germline CDR1 and CDR2 sequences are SGHVS and FQNEAQ. V was shortened by 1 base and J by 10 bases, with 8 bases between the two germline ends. CDR3 region: CASSLGPEEQFF. The CDR3 DNA sequence: TGTGCCAGCAGCTTAGGCCCGGAGGAGCAGTTCTTC. Variable domain in full (rest from reference TRBV7-8 and TRBJ2-1): GAGVSQSPRYKVAKRGQDVALRCDPISGHVSLFWYQQALGQGPEFLTYFQNEAQLDKSGLPSDRFFAERPEGSVSTLKIQRTQQEDSAVYLCASSLGPEEQFFGPGTRLTVL.

This chain uses TRBV12-5 with TRBJ1-1; D uncertain. Trimming pared 2 bases from V and 2 bases from J, leaving 3 bases between. The CDR3 has 12 amino acids. CDR1 and CDR2 (germline): LGHNT, FRNRAP. CDR3 sequence: CASGLYNTEAFF. For the CDR3, the DNA is TGTGCTAGTGGTTTGTATAACACTGAAGCTTTCTTT.

This rearrangement joins TRBV4-3 to TRBJ1-5; D unresolved. The CDR3 consists of 14 residues. Looked up from germline, CDR1 is LGHNA and CDR2 is YSLEER. Trimming shortened V by 4 bases and J by 5 bases, and 12 bases separated the two germline ends. The CDR3 coding sequence is TGCGCCAGCAGCCCGACATATTATGATCAGCCCCAGCATTTT. It codes for CASSPTYYDQPQHF.

This rearrangement joins TRBV5-1 to TRBJ2-7; possible D gene TRBD1, 6 bases. V shed 1 base and J shed 3 bases, with 14 bases lying between them. Germline V gives CDR1 SGHRS, CDR2 YFSETQ. The length of the CDR3 is 15 residues. The CDR3 region is CASSLNLQGYYEQYF. The CDR3 nucleotides are TGCGCCAGCAGCTTGAATCTACAGGGTTACTACGAGCAGTACTTC.

This rearrangement joins TRBV7-6 to TRBJ1-1, with D maybe TRBD1 (5 bases). Trimming cost V 5 bases and J 6 bases, with 19 bases left between them. There are 15 residues in the CDR3. Germline CDR1 SGHVS, CDR2 FNYEAQ. CDR3 nucleotide sequence: TGTGCCAGCAGCCCCGGGACCCATAATAGCCCTGAAGCTTTCTTT. This sequence encodes CASSPGTHNSPEAFF.

The chain carries TRBV2 and TRBJ2-1; TRBD2 agrees at 13 bases. The trim removed 6 bases at V and 5 bases at J, leaving 4 bases unmatched. This CDR3 is built from 15 residues. The germline V gene encodes CDR1 SNHLY and CDR2 FYNNEI. CDR3 DNA: TGTGCCAGCAGAGGGGGACTAGCGGGGCACAATGAGCAGTTCTTC. The encoded protein is CASRGGLAGHNEQFF.

V usage is TRBV7-9 and J usage is TRBJ1-2; D not resolved. Trimming pared 6 bases from V and 4 bases from J, leaving 12 bases between. CDR1 SEHNR and CDR2 FQNEAQ come from the germline V gene (reference sequence). This CDR3 has 13 amino acids. The CDR3 sequence is CASRESSGYGYTF. DNA of the CDR3: TGTGCCAGCAGGGAATCTTCGGGCTATGGCTACACCTTC. Complete variable domain (other parts from reference TRBV7-9 and TRBJ1-2): DTGVSQNPRHKITKRGQNVTFRCDPISEHNRLYWYRQTLGQGPEFLTYFQNEAQLEKSRLLSDRFSAERPKGSFSTLEIQRTEQGDSAMYLCASRESSGYGYTFGSGTRLTVV.

V gene TRBV9 combines with J gene TRBJ2-1, with a tentative D call TRBD1 (6 bases). The CDR3 runs 18 residues. CDR1 and CDR2 from the germline V gene are SGDLS and YYNGEE. The germline V and J ends were trimmed by 3 bases and 1 base, with 20 bases remaining between them. The CDR3 loop reads CASSGNLDRITSYNEQFF. The CDR3 nucleotides read TGTGCCAGCAGCGGTAATCTCGACAGGATCACTTCCTACAATGAGCAGTTCTTC.

The chain is built from TRBV14 and TRBJ2-1, with TRBD2 matching over 8 bases. Germline-derived CDR1 and CDR2 are SGHDN and FVKESK. Losses at the gene ends were 1 base for V and 10 bases for J; bases not matched to a gene: 6. The CDR3 is 14 amino acids. CDR3 in DNA: TGTGCCAGCAGCCAAGTACTAGCGGTGGGAGAGCAGTTCTTC. Translation gives CASSQVLAVGEQFF.

V gene TRBV30 combines with J gene TRBJ1-1, with D unclear. CDR1 is GTSNPN and CDR2 is SVGIG in the germline V gene (reference sequence). Trimming shortened V by 2 bases and J by 0 bases, and 13 bases separated the two germline ends. This CDR3 is 15 amino acids long. CDR3 sequence: CAWSTMGAMNTEAFF. The CDR3 coding sequence is TGTGCCTGGAGTACAATGGGAGCGATGAACACTGAAGCTTTCTTT.

The V gene is TRBV5-3, the J gene TRBJ2-7, with D tentatively TRBD2 (5 bases). TRBV5-3 is an ORF, and what it does is uncertain. The CDR3 length is 16 residues. V lost 0 bases and J 2 bases, leaving 15 bases between the germline ends. CDR3 loop: CARSLAPGGLTYEQYF. The CDR3 DNA is TGTGCCAGAAGCTTGGCCCCCGGCGGACTTACCTACGAGCAGTACTTC.

The chain couples TRBV28 to TRBJ1-5, with TRBD1 identical over 8 bases. Unmatched junction bases numbered 5, after V lost 8 bases and J lost 2 bases. The CDR3 has 14 residues. CDR1 and CDR2 (germline): MDHEN, SYDVKM. This chain's CDR3 is CASFQGAGNQPQHF. For the CDR3, the DNA is TGTGCCAGCTTTCAGGGGGCTGGCAATCAGCCCCAGCATTTT.